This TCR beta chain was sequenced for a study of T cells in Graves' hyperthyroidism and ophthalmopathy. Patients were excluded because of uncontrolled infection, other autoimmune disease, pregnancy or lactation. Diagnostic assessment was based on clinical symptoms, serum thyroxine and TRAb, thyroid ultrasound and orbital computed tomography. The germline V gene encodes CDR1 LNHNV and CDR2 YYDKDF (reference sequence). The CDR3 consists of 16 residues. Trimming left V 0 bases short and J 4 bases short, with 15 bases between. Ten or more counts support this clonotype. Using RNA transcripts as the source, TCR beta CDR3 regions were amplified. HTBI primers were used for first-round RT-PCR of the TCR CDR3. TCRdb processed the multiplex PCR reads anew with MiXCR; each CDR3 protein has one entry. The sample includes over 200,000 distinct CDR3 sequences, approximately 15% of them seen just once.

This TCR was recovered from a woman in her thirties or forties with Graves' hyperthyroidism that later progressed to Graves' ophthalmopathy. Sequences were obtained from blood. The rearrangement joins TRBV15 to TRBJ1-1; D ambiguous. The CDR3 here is CATSRDIGWVSTEAFF. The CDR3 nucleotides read TGTGCCACCAGCAGAGATATAGGTTGGGTAAGCACTGAAGCTTTCTTT.